The next 15 T cell receptor beta chains were all read from a single sample in a study of T cell responses to AZD1222 COVID-19 vaccine. The data were produced by immunoSEQ multiplex PCR, yet TCRdb's version contains in-frame clones alone and is incomplete. The table shows approximately 150,000 clones, with about nine tenths occurring only once. The source material was peripheral blood, sampled 28 days after the second AZD1222 dose. The receptors derive from an adult who received the AZD1222 COVID-19 vaccine.

This sequence joins TRBV29-1 and TRBJ2-1, with D possibly called TRBD1 or TRBD2 (5 bases each). The CDR3 sequence is 11 residues long. V was cut by 7 bases and J by 6 bases, with 10 bases left in between. Germline values: CDR1 SQVTM, CDR2 ANQGSEA. The CDR3, as DNA: TGCAGCGGGGGGTTAGTCAATGAGCAGTTCTTC. It encodes CSGGLVNEQFF.

The rearrangement joins TRBV19 to TRBJ1-2; unclear D gene. The CDR3 extends over 15 amino acids. The V and J ends lost 3 bases and 2 bases respectively, with 13 bases between them. Germline assignment: CDR1 LNHDA and CDR2 SQIVND (reference sequence). The chain's CDR3 is CASSMGGIGNYGYTF. CDR3 nucleotides: TGTGCCAGTAGTATGGGAGGGATCGGGAACTATGGCTACACCTTC.

V gene TRBV15 combines with J gene TRBJ1-5; TRBD1 might be the D (6 bases). Trimming left V 0 bases short and J 1 base short, with 10 bases between. This CDR3 region has 16 residues. Germline V gene data show CDR1 as LNHNV and CDR2 as YYDKDF (reference sequence). CDR3 in amino acids: CATSRDLGQSNQPQHF. As DNA, the CDR3 is TGTGCCACCAGCAGAGATCTAGGACAGAGCAATCAGCCCCAGCATTTT.

This chain uses TRBV7-3 with TRBJ1-3, with a weak D call TRBD1 (6 bases). Trimming removed 0 bases from V and 9 bases from J, with 9 bases in between. CDR3 length: 13 amino acids. Germline V gene sequence: CDR1 SGHTA, CDR2 FQGTGA. The CDR3 DNA reads as TGTGCCAGCAGCTTAACAGGGGGGACCACCATATATTTT. This codes for CASSLTGGTTIYF.

The chain recombines TRBV5-1 with TRBJ1-1, with D uncertain. V was shortened by 3 bases and J by 5 bases, with 14 bases between the two germline ends. CDR1 is SGHRS, CDR2 YFSETQ, per germline. This CDR3 is built from 14 residues. The CDR3 DNA reads TGCGCCAGCAGCTCCCTCGGACTCGGAACTGAAGCTTTCTTT. This encodes CASSSLGLGTEAFF. Complete variable domain (other parts from reference TRBV5-1 and TRBJ1-1): KAGVTQTPRYLIKTRGQQVTLSCSPISGHRSVSWYQQTPGQGLQFLFEYFSETQRNKGNFPGRFSGRQFSNSRSEMNVSTLELGDSALYLCASSSLGLGTEAFFGQGTRLTVV.

The rearrangement joins TRBV5-1 to TRBJ1-1, with TRBD1 matching 9 bases. The CDR3 sequence is 14 residues long. Germline V gene lookup returns CDR1 SGHRS and CDR2 YFSETQ. The V gene end was trimmed by 3 bases and the J gene end by 6 bases; junction bases not matched to a gene: 6. CDR3 in DNA: TGCGCCAGCAGCTGGGGGACAGGGCAGGCTGAAGCTTTCTTT. Translation gives CASSWGTGQAEAFF.

This clone is a singleton in its sample. The chain couples TRBV7-8 to TRBJ1-5, with a possible D match to TRBD1 (5 bases). With 5 bases removed from V and 1 base from J, the gap between germline ends came to 12 bases. This CDR3 has 15 amino acids. Looked up from germline, CDR1 is SGHVS and CDR2 is FQNEAQ. This CDR3 is CASSAKRDSNQPQHF. DNA of the CDR3: TGTGCCAGCAGCGCCAAACGGGACAGCAATCAGCCCCAGCATTTT.

The rearrangement links TRBV10-2 to TRBJ2-2; 8 bases map to TRBD1. CDR1 and CDR2 (germline): WSHSY, SAAADI. Trimming removed 7 bases from V and 5 bases from J; junction bases left unmatched: 12. The CDR3 loop spans 16 amino acids. The CDR3 reads CASNDAGGRGTGELFF. The CDR3 region has the DNA TGCGCCAGCAACGACGCAGGGGGCCGAGGGACCGGGGAGCTGTTTTTT.

The chain has TRBV4-1 and TRBJ2-6; D remains ambiguous. V shed 0 bases and J shed 3 bases, with 3 bases lying between them. CDR1 and CDR2 from the germline V gene are MGHRA and YSYEKL. This CDR3 is built from 14 residues. The CDR3 reads CASSQEGGANVLTF. The DNA of the CDR3 is TGCGCCAGCAGCCAAGAAGGTGGGGCCAACGTCCTGACTTTC.

The rearrangement joins TRBV7-3 to TRBJ1-1, with D possibly TRBD1 on 5 matching bases. Trimming took off 5 bases at V and 0 bases at J, with 19 bases between the two ends. This CDR3 spans 17 amino acids. Germline CDR1 and CDR2: SGHTA and FQGTGA. Here the CDR3 reads CASSAKVGGPMNTEAFF. CDR3 DNA sequence: TGTGCCAGCAGCGCCAAGGTCGGGGGACCCATGAACACTGAAGCTTTCTTT.

This clone was seen a single time. This chain joins TRBV19 and TRBJ1-2; tentatively, D is TRBD1 (5 bases). The CDR3 runs to 15 residues. Germline CDR1 LNHDA, CDR2 SQIVND (reference sequence). The V end lost 4 bases, the J end lost 4 bases, and 16 bases lay between the germline ends. As DNA, the CDR3 is TGTGCCAGTAGTAGTGGGGACGGTCGTGTCTATGGCTACACCTTC. It specifies CASSSGDGRVYGYTF.

Note on this clone: The junction departs from the called germline gene at one end, perhaps through a read error. The rearrangement uses TRBV5-3 and TRBJ2-5, with D perhaps matching TRBD1 or TRBD2 (6 bases each). TRBV5-3 is placed among ORFs of uncertain function. The CDR3 runs 10 residues. The CDR3 spells CARSVTRGHF. The DNA for the CDR3 is TGTGCCAGAAGCGTGACCCGGGGGCACTTC.

The chain links TRBV9 to TRBJ1-1; no firm D call. Germline V CDR1 and CDR2: SGDLS, YYNGEE. The CDR3 runs to 14 residues. V was cut by 1 base and J by 2 bases, with 9 bases left in between. CDR3 sequence reads: CASSVSSLNTEAFF. The DNA for the CDR3 is TGTGCCAGCAGCGTATCCAGCCTAAACACTGAAGCTTTCTTT.

The chain recombines TRBV7-2 with TRBJ2-5; D possibly corresponds to TRBD1 (5 bases). V lost 5 bases, J lost 2 bases, and 9 bases lay in between. Germline V gene data show CDR1 as SGHTA and CDR2 as FQGNSA. The CDR3 runs 13 residues. The DNA of the CDR3 is TGTGCCAGCAGCCGACAGCTACAAGAGACCCAGTACTTC. Translating it yields CASSRQLQETQYF. Full variable domain (remainder filled in from reference TRBV7-2 and TRBJ2-5): GAGVSQSPSNKVTEKGKDVELRCDPISGHTALYWYRQSLGQGLEFLIYFQGNSAPDKSGLPSDRFSAERTGGSVSTLTIQRTQQEDSAVYLCASSRQLQETQYFGPGTRLLVL.

The chain links TRBV11-2 to TRBJ2-2; possibly TRBD1 for D (5 bases). CDR3 length: 14 residues. The V and J ends lost 5 bases and 0 bases respectively, with 7 bases between them. Germline V gene data show CDR1 as SGHAT and CDR2 as FQNNGV. In DNA form, the CDR3 reads TGTGCCAGCAGCGTGACAGCGAACACCGGGGAGCTGTTTTTT. It codes for CASSVTANTGELFF.